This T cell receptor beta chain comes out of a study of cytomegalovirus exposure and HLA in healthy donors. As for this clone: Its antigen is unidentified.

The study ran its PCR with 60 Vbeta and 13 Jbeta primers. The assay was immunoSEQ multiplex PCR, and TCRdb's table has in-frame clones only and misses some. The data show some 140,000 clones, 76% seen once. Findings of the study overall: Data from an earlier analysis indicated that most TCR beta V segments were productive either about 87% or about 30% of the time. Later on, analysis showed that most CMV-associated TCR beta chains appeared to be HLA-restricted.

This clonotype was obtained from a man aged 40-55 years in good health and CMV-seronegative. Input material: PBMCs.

The CDR3 loop reads CASSQGRPDTEAFF. In DNA form, the CDR3 reads TGCGCCAGCAGCCAGGGGCGCCCCGACACTGAAGCTTTCTTT. This chain joins TRBV4-1 and TRBJ1-1, with D maybe TRBD1 (5 bases). The V end was cut by 3 bases, the J end by 3 bases, with 11 bases between. CDR1 and CDR2 (germline): MGHRA, YSYEKL. This CDR3 has 14 residues.